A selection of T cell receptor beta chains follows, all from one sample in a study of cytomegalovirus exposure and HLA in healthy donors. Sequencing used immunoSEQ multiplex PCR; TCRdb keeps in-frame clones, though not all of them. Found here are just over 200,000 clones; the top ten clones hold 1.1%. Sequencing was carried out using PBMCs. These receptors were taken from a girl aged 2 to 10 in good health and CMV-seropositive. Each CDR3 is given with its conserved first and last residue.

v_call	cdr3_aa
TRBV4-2	CASSQDALGGRIQPQHF
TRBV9	CASSGLAGGSYEQYF
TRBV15	CATSRGMVGALTYEQYF
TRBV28	CASSVRVQPQHF
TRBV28	CATRTPRPSSNQPQHF
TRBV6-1	CASSELPNPWTGADTGELFF
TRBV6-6	CASSYGRGETQYF
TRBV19	CASVAGFGHLGYTF
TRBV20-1	CSAASSVEQFF
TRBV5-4	CASGTPNTGELFF
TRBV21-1	CASSKEHLGGLTDTQYF
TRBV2	CASKRTVNTGELFF
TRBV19	CASMGSSYNEQFF
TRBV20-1	CSARIPGEQFF
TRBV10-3	CAISGGPGNEQFF
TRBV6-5	CATQPDRKNTEAFF
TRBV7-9	CASSSRQGGDEQYF
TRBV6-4	CASSSGQGSQPQHF
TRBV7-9	CASSLQGSVEKLFF
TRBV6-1	CASESSTDTQYF
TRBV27	CASSSRDWDTEAFF
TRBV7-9	CASSLGGVRLEQYF
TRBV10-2	CATLTGGDTEAFF
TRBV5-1	CASSLDPAARGHHGYTF
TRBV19	CASSRGQLNTGELFF
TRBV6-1	CASSETLLGQGYEQYF
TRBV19	CASSIVTESTEAFF
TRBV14	CASSQTQGSQETQYF
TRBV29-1	CSVEVLQGAEGVF
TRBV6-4	CASSDTGNTNYGYTF
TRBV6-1	CASSDLYTDTQYF
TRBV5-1	CASSSTRRGDTQYF
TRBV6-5	CASRELSGVEEQYF
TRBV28	CASSQPGTSGYNEQFF
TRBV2	CASSRTFQETQYF
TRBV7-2	CASSSRQGRWGYTF
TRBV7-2	CASSSQRRAGETQYF
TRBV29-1	CSVRVASLDNEQFF
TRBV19	CASSIGNQAGAYDYYNEQFF